Presented here are 21 T cell receptor beta chains from one specimen sequenced in a study of blood T cell repertoires in COVID-19. Some clones are missing from TCRdb's copy, which holds only in-frame ones; the method was immunoSEQ multiplex PCR. The sample carries 210,000 or so clones, approximately 84% recorded once. Material: PBMCs or T cells enriched from blood (not recorded which). All receptors come from a man aged 60 to 75 who had recovered from COVID-19.

The rearrangement links TRBV18 to TRBJ1-2, with 7 bases fitting TRBD1. V shed 3 bases, J shed 5 bases, and the junction held 6 bases outside the gene matches. The CDR3 covers 14 residues. Germline lookup yields CDR1 KGHSH and CDR2 LQKENI. CDR3 coding DNA: TGTGCCAGCTCACCCGTGAAACAGGGGTATGGCTACACCTTC. It is translated as CASSPVKQGYGYTF.

The gene calls are TRBV6-1 and TRBJ2-3, with 8 bases identical to TRBD1. Germline CDR1 is MNHNS and CDR2 is SASEGT. The CDR3 runs to 19 residues. Germline trimming cut 3 bases from V and 0 bases from J; bases unmatched to any gene: 14. The CDR3 spells CASSDRGPGGGASTDTQYF. The CDR3 DNA reads TGTGCCAGCAGTGACAGGGGGCCGGGTGGGGGTGCTAGCACAGATACGCAGTATTTT.

This clone was counted only a few times. J is TRBJ1-3 and V is TRBV15; D perhaps matches TRBD1 (6 bases). CDR3 length equals 17 residues. Per germline, CDR1 LNHNV and CDR2 YYDKDF (reference sequence). Deletions cut 1 base from V and 1 base from J, with 14 bases between. The CDR3: CATSRAARQVSGNTIYF. The DNA for the CDR3 is TGTGCCACCAGCAGAGCCGCCCGACAGGTTTCTGGAAACACCATATATTTT.

V gene TRBV9 combines with J gene TRBJ1-6, with TRBD1 matching over 11 bases. Trimming took 4 bases from V and 14 from J; bases not matched to a gene: 8. Germline lookup yields CDR1 SGDLS and CDR2 YYNGEE. CDR3 length: 14 residues. Here the CDR3 reads CASSPGTGGSTLHF. The CDR3 DNA reads TGTGCCAGCAGCCCCGGGACAGGGGGGTCCACCCTCCACTTT.

The gene calls are TRBV6-5 and TRBJ1-1; D may be TRBD1 (6 bases). The CDR3 is 14 residues long. Trimming cost V 0 bases and J 4 bases, with 9 bases left between them. Germline assignment: CDR1 MNHEY and CDR2 SVGAGI. This CDR3 is CASSYSARGTEAFF. CDR3 coding DNA: TGTGCCAGCAGTTACTCAGCCAGGGGCACTGAAGCTTTCTTT.

CDR3 bases: TGTGCCAGCAGCTTAGAGGGGGCCTATGGGGGTGAAAAACTGTTTTTT. Amino acids: CASSLEGAYGGEKLFF. The chain has TRBV7-2 and TRBJ1-4, with TRBD1 matching over 7 bases. The CDR3 length is 16 residues. Germline CDR1 and CDR2: SGHTA and FQGNSA. V trimming: 1 base; J trimming: 7 bases; junction bases outside the gene matches: 9.

The chain has TRBV12-3 or TRBV12-4 and TRBJ1-1; maybe TRBD1 (6 bases). With 5 bases removed from V and 8 bases from J, the gap between germline ends came to 12 bases. The CDR3 is made up of 12 amino acids. The DNA of the CDR3 is TGTGCCAGCAGTCGGGGACAACCGGAAGCTTTCTTT. Protein sequence: CASSRGQPEAFF.

This chain connects TRBV6-1 to TRBJ2-7; perhaps TRBD2 as D (7 bases). Germline assignment: CDR1 MNHNS and CDR2 SASEGT. With 0 bases removed from V and 5 bases from J, the gap between germline ends came to 14 bases. The CDR3 length is 15 residues. The CDR3 DNA reads TGTGCCAGCAGTGAAGCATCGGGGGGCCCCCACGAGCAGTACTTC. Translating it yields CASSEASGGPHEQYF.

This clone has more than one count but fewer than ten. The CDR3 region has the DNA TGTGCCAGCAGTACGACAGTGAACACTGAAGCTTTCTTT. Protein: CASSTTVNTEAFF. The V gene is TRBV12-3 or TRBV12-4, the J gene TRBJ1-1, with a weak D call TRBD1 (5 bases). This CDR3 spans 13 amino acids. Trimming took off 5 bases at V and 0 bases at J, with 7 bases between the two ends.

The V gene is TRBV5-6, the J gene TRBJ2-2; 7 nucleotides agree with TRBD1. The CDR3 has 15 residues. From germline, CDR1 is SGHDT and CDR2 YYEEEE. Losses at the gene ends were 5 bases for V and 2 bases for J; bases not matched to a gene: 6. CDR3 residues: CASSPGTANTGELFF. In DNA, the CDR3 is TGTGCCAGCAGTCCCGGGACAGCAAACACCGGGGAGCTGTTTTTT. The full variable domain, completed using reference TRBV5-6 and TRBJ2-2, is DAGVTQSPTHLIKTRGQQVTLRCSPKSGHDTVSWYQQALGQGPQFIFQYYEEEERQRGNFPDRFSGHQFPNYSSELNVNALLLGDSALYLCASSPGTANTGELFFGEGSRLTVL.

J is TRBJ1-2 and V is TRBV29-1; 9 bases map to TRBD1. CDR1 and CDR2 from the germline V gene are SQVTM and ANQGSEA. The CDR3 extends over 14 amino acids. The J segment lost 6 bases and the V segment lost 1 base, leaving 6 bases of the junction unmatched. This CDR3 reads CSVEVRTGVDGYTF. DNA for the CDR3: TGCAGCGTTGAAGTGCGGACAGGGGTTGATGGCTACACCTTC.

V and J are TRBV19 and TRBJ1-2; 7 bases line up with TRBD1. V lost 5 bases to trimming and J lost 1 base; unmatched junction nucleotides: 4. Per the germline V gene, CDR1 is LNHDA and CDR2 is SQIVND (reference sequence). The CDR3 consists of 14 residues. DNA of the CDR3: TGTGCCAGTAGTTGGGGACAGAATAACTATGGCTACACCTTC. This sequence encodes CASSWGQNNYGYTF.

The chain recombines TRBV2 with TRBJ2-7; 8 bases map to TRBD1. Germline V gene data show CDR1 as SNHLY and CDR2 as FYNNEI. Losses at the gene ends were 6 bases for V and 2 bases for J; bases not matched to a gene: 3. The CDR3 sequence is 13 residues long. CDR3 loop: CASSGTGPYEQYF. The CDR3 DNA follows: TGTGCCAGCAGCGGGACAGGTCCCTACGAGCAGTACTTC.

The chain uses TRBV9 and TRBJ2-1; 9 bases map to TRBD2. The V segment lost 0 bases and the J segment 8 bases; nucleotides outside the gene matches: 9. Germline loops: CDR1 SGDLS, CDR2 YYNGEE. The CDR3 sequence is 16 residues long. CDR3 in DNA: TGTGCCAGCAGCGTAGATGGGACTAGCTTCGGGTATGAGCAGTTCTTC. Its protein is CASSVDGTSFGYEQFF.

V and J are TRBV6-5 and TRBJ1-4; 8 bases are shared with TRBD1. J was trimmed by 7 bases and V by 6 bases; bases with no gene match: 10. There are 15 residues in the CDR3. Germline V lookup: CDR1 MNHEY, CDR2 SVGAGI. CDR3: CASRPMTGAGEKLFF. In DNA, the CDR3 is TGTGCCAGCAGGCCGATGACAGGGGCTGGTGAAAAACTGTTTTTT.

There are a few counts of this clone. CDR3 in DNA: TGTGCCAGCAGCCTCACAGCTTACGAGCAGTACTTC. Protein sequence: CASSLTAYEQYF. The chain recombines TRBV7-9 with TRBJ2-7; D not resolved. Trimming left V 5 bases short and J 4 bases short, with 9 bases between. Germline V gene sequence: CDR1 SEHNR, CDR2 FQNEAQ (reference sequence). The CDR3 spans 12 residues.

The chain has TRBV19 and TRBJ1-1; the match to TRBD1 covers 7 bases. The CDR3 length is 14 residues. Trimming removed 7 bases from V and 6 bases from J; junction bases left unmatched: 11. Germline CDR1 and CDR2: LNHDA and SQIVND (reference sequence). The CDR3 reads CASNLNRGWAEAFF. CDR3 DNA: TGTGCCAGTAATCTAAACAGGGGATGGGCTGAAGCTTTCTTT.

The genes are TRBV19 and TRBJ2-5; the D gene is possibly TRBD2 (6 bases). V lost 3 bases, J lost 2 bases, and 22 bases lay in between. Per the germline V gene, CDR1 is LNHDA and CDR2 is SQIVND (reference sequence). This CDR3 region has 18 residues. CDR3: CASSIYLGGPKIQETQYF. The CDR3 DNA is TGTGCCAGTAGTATCTACCTCGGAGGGCCAAAAATTCAAGAGACCCAGTACTTC.

The chain carries TRBV3-1 (or the pseudogene TRBV3-2) and TRBJ1-2; 7 bases fit TRBD1. Germline V gives CDR1 LGHDT, CDR2 YNNKEL (reference sequence). CDR3 length: 17 amino acids. Trimming took 0 bases from V and 8 from J; bases not matched to a gene: 15. The CDR3 sequence: CASSQDNLGGRGSGYTF. DNA of the CDR3: TGTGCCAGCAGCCAAGATAACTTAGGGGGCCGGGGCTCCGGCTACACCTTC.

This rearrangement joins TRBV11-3 to TRBJ2-2; 8 nucleotides agree with TRBD2. The CDR3 spans 17 residues. Germline trimming cut 4 bases from V and 1 base from J; bases unmatched to any gene: 8. CDR1 SGHNT and CDR2 YENEEA come from the germline V gene. CDR3 sequence: CASSSRGLVRNTGELFF. CDR3 DNA: TGTGCCAGCAGCTCACGGGGACTAGTCCGGAACACCGGGGAGCTGTTTTTT.

The chain joins TRBV19 to TRBJ2-7; TRBD1 agrees at 7 bases. CDR1 is LNHDA, CDR2 SQIVND, per germline (reference sequence). V gave up 5 bases and J gave up 6 bases; unmatched junction bases: 13. CDR3 size: 15 residues. CDR3 nucleotide sequence: TGTGCCAGTAGTGCCTCGCAAGTCCGGGACAGCGAGCAGTACTTC. It yields the protein CASSASQVRDSEQYF.